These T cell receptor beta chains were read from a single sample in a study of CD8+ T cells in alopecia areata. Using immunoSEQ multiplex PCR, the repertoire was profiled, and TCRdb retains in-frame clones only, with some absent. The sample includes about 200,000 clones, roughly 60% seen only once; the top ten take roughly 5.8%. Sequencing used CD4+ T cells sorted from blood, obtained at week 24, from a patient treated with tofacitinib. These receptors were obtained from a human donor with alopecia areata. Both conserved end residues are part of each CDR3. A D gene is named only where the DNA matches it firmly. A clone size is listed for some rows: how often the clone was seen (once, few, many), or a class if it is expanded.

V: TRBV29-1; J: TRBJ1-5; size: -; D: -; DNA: TGCAGCGCCGGGGGATTGGGTCAGCCCCAGCATTTT; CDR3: CSAGGLGQPQHF
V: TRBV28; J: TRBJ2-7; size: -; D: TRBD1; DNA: TGTGCCAGCAGGGCCGGGACAGGGACATACGAGCAGTACTTC; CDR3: CASRAGTGTYEQYF
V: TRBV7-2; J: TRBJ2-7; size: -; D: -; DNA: TGTGCCAGCAGCTTAGGGTCCCACGAGCAGTACTTC; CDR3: CASSLGSHEQYF
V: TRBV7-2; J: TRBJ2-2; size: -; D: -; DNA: TGTGCCAGCAGGACGATGGTTGGCGGGGAGCTGTTTTTT; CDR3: CASRTMVGGELFF
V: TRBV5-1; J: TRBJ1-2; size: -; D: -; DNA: TGCGCCAGCAGCGCCGACGGGGTCTATGGCTACACCTTC; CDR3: CASSADGVYGYTF
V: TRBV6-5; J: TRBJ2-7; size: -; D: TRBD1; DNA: TGTGCCAGCAGTGGACAGGCAAGAGATTGGCAGTACTTC; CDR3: CASSGQARDWQYF
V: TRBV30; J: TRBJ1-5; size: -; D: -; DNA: TGTGCCTGGAGTGTAACCCCCACTCACAATCAGCCCCAGCATTTT; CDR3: CAWSVTPTHNQPQHF
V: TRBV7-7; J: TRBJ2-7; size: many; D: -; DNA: TGTGCCAGCAGCTTGGGTCCGGGCTACGAGCAGTACTTC; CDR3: CASSLGPGYEQYF
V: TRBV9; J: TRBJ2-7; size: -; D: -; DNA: TGTGCCAGCAGCGTAGGTCAGGGCTTCTACGAGCAGTACTTC; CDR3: CASSVGQGFYEQYF
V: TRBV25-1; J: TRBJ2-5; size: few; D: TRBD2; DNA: TGTGCCAGCAGCGCCGGGACTAGCGGTACAACCCAGTACTTC; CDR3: CASSAGTSGTTQYF
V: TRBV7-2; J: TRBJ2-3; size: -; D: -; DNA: TGTGCCAGCAGCAGTGTGGGTGGCACAGATACGCAGTATTTT; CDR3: CASSSVGGTDTQYF
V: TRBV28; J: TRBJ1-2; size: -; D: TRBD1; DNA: TGTGCCAGCACCCAACAGGGGGCGGTCGGCTACACCTTC; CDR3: CASTQQGAVGYTF
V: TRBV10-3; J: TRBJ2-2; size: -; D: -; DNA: TGTGCCATCAGTGAAAGAAACGGGGAGCTGTTTTTT; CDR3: CAISERNGELFF
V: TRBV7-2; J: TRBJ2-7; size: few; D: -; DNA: TGTGCCAGCAGCCAAATTTACAGGGTGGGCGAGCAGTACTTC; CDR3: CASSQIYRVGEQYF
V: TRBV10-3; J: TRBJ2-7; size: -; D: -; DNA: TGTGCCATCAGTAGCGACTACTCTAAGCCCGCGCAGTACTTC; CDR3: CAISSDYSKPAQYF
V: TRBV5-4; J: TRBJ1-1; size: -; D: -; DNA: TGTGCCAGCAGTCCCGTGAACACTGAAGCTTTCTTT; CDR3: CASSPVNTEAFF